The T cell receptor (beta chain) described here comes from a study of shared clonotypes between healthy human individuals. CD45RO-negative, CCR7-selected cells formed the naive CD8 fraction, which excluded terminally differentiated effector memory CD45RA+ cells. Here immunoSEQ multiplex PCR was the method, and the copy in TCRdb shows in-frame clones only, minus some. The sample lists roughly 590,000 clones; 95% to 96% were seen once. This clonotype was sampled from a woman aged 25 to 45 in good health. The sample taken for sequencing was naive CD8+ T cells sorted from blood.

Written as DNA, the CDR3 is TGTGCCAGCAACACCTTAGCGGGAGGGCCGTACGAGCAGTACTTC. As protein: CASNTLAGGPYEQYF. The chain joins TRBV28 to TRBJ2-7; 11 nucleotides agree with TRBD2. V lost 7 bases, J lost 4 bases, and 9 bases stayed unmatched. The germline V gene has CDR1 MDHEN and CDR2 SYDVKM. This CDR3 spans 15 amino acids.